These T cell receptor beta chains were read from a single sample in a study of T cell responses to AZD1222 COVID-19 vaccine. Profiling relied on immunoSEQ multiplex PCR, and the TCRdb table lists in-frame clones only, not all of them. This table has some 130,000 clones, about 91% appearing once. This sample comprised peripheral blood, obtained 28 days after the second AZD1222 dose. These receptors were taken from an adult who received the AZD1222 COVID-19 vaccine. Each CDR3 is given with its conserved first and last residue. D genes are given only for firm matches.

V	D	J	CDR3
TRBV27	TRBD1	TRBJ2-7	CASTHDRGGSYEQYF
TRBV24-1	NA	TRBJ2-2	CATSRRDTGELFF
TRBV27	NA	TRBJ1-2	CASSASGNSYGYTF
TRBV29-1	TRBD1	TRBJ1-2	CSVSGGPGYTF
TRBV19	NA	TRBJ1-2	CASSIRTNYYGYTF
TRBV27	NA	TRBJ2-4	CASTTPELAKNIQYF
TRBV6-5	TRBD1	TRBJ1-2	CASRAQEGAVRGYTF
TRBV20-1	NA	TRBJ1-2	CSAPVSYGYTF
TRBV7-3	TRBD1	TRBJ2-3	CASRPTGGSTDTQYF
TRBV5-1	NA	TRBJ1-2	CASSFFGGDGYTF
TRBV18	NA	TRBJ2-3	CASSPSARLSSTDTQYF
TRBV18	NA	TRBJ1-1	CASSLTGNTEAFF
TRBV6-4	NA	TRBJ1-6	CASSDTEDTTSPLHF
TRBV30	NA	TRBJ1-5	CAWSRDERQPQHF
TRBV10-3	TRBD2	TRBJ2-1	CAIKAGGMVDEQFF
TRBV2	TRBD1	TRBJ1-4	CASSTGGWEKLFF
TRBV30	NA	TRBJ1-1	CAWSPLTGTLGTEAFF
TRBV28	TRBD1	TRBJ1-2	CASRETGESNGYTF
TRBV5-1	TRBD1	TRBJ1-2	CASNRGTNYGYTF
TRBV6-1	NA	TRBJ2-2	CASSELGAGDTGELFF
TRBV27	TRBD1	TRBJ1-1	CASSSQGRTEAFF
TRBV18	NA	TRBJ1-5	CASSPRPGYSNQPQHF
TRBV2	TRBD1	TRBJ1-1	CASVQGASLSNTEAFF
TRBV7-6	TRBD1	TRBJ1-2	CAIDRGRYGYTF
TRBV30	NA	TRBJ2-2	CAWSRAGSTGELFF
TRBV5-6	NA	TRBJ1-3	CASSLGPTLKASGNTIYF
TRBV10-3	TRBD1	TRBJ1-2	CAIRAGTAELYTF
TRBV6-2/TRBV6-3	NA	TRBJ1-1	CASSWAGTPEAFF
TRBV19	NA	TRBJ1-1	CASYREGTEAFF
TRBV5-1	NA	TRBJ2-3	CASSLGRSTDTQYF
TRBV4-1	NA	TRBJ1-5	CASSQVTDRDQPQHF
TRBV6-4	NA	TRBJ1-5	CASSDSGSARNQPQHF
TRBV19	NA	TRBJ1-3	CASSKGRPLGNTIYF
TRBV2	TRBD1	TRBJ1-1	CATSRQGEEAFF
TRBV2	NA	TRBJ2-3	CAIKQGSFTDTQYF
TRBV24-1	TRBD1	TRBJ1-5	CATSDSSSTGTQQPQHF
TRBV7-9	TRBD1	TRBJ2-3	CASSYGQDAQYF
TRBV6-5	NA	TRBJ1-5	CASNPTGTGPQHF
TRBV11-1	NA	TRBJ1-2	CASSLAAPRDGYTF
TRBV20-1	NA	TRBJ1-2	CSASNNRDDYGYTF
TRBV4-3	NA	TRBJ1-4	CASSQDRGRGNEKLFF
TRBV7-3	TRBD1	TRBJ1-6	CASSWDRDGSPLHF
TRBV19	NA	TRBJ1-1	CASSTGVWTEAFF
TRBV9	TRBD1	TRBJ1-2	CASSVVRGGQATYGYTF
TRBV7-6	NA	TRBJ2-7	CASSSGGLSSYEQYF
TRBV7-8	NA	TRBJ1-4	CASSPLWGANEKLFF
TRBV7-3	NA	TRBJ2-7	CASSPGSHPYEQYF
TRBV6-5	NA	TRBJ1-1	CASSFIQLPGNTEAFF
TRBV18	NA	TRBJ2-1	CASSPMTDSYNEQFF
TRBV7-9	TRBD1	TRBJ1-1	CASSLDREGTEAFF
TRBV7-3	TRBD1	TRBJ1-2	CASSLTQGGGYTF
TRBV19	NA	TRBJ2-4	CASSASDLTKNIQYF
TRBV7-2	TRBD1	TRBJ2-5	CTSSLDWDRTLETQYF